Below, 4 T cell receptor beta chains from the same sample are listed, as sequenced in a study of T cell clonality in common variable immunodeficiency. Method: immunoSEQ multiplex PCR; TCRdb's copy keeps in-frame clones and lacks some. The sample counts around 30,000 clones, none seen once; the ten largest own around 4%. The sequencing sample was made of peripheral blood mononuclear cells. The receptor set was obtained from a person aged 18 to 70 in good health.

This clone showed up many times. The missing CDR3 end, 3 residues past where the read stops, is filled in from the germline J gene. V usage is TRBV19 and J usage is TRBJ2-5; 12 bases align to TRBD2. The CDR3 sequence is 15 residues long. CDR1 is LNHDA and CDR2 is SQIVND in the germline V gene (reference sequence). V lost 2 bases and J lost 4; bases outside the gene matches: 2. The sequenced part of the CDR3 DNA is TGTGCCAGTAGTATATTGACTAGCGGGAGAGAGACC. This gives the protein CASSILTSGRET. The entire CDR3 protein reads CASSILTSGRETQYF.

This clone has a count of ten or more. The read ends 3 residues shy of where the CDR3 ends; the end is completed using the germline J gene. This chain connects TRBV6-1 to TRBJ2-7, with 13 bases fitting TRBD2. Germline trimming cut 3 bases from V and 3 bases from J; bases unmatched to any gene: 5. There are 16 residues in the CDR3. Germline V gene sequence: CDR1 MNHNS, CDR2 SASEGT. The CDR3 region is CASSEILAGGIYEQYF. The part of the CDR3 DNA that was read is TGTGCCAGCAGTGAGATACTAGCGGGAGGGATCTACGAG.

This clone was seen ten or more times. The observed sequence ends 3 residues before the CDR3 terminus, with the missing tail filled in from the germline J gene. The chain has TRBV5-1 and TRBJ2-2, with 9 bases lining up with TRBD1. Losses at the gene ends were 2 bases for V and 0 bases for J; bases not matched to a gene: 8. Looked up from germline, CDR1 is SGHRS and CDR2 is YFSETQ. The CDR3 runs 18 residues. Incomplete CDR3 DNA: TGCGCCAGCAGCTTCCCCGGGACAGGGTCTTCGAACACCGGGGAG. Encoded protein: CASSFPGTGSSNTGE. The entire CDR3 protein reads CASSFPGTGSSNTGELFF.

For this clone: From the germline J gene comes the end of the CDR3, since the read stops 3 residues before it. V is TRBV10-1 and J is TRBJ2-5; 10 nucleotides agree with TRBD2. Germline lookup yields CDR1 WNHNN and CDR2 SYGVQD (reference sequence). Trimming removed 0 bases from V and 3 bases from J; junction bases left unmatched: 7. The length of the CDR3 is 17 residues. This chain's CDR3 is CASSESGASGSKETQYF. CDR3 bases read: TGCGCCAGCAGTGAGTCGGGTGCTAGCGGGAGTAAAGAGACC.